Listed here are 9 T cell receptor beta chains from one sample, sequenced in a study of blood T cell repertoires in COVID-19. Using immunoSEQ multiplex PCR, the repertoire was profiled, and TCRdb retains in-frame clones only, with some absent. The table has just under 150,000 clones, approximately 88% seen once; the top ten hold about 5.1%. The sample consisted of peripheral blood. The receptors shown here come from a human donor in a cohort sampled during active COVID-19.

DNA for the CDR3: TGTGCCAGCAGTGTACAGGGGTTTGGCACTGAAGCTTTCTTT. The encoded protein is CASSVQGFGTEAFF. The chain has TRBV2 and TRBJ1-1, with 7 nucleotides matching TRBD1. V was clipped by 4 bases and J by 4 bases; unmatched bases: 6. CDR1 is SNHLY, CDR2 FYNNEI, per germline. The CDR3 sequence is 14 residues long.

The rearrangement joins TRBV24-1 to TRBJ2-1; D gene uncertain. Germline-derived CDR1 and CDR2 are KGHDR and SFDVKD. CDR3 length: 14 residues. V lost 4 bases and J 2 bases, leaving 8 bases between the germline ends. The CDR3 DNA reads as TGTGCCACCAGTGAAGGTCAGGCCTACAATGAGCAGTTCTTC. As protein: CATSEGQAYNEQFF.

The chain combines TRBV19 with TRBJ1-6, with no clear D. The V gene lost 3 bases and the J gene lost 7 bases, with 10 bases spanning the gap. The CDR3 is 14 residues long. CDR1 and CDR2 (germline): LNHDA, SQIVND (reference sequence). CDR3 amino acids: CASSMMGGNSPLHF. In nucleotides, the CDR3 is TGTGCCAGTAGTATGATGGGAGGGAATTCACCCCTCCACTTT.

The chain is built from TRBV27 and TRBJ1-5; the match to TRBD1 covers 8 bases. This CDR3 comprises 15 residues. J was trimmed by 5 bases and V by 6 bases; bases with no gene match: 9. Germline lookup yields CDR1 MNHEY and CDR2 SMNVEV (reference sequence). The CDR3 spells CASSRGQGGDQPQHF. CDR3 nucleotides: TGTGCCAGCAGCCGAGGACAGGGAGGTGATCAGCCCCAGCATTTT.

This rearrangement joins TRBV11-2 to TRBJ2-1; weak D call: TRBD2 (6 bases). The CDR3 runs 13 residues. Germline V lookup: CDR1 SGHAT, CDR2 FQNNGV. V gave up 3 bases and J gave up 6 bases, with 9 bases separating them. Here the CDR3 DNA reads TGTGCCAGCAGCTTTAGCGGCGGCAATGAGCAGTTCTTC. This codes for CASSFSGGNEQFF.

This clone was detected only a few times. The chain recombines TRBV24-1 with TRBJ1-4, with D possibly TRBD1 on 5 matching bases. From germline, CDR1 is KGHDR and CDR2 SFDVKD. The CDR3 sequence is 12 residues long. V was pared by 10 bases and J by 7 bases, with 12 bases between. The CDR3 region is CATSLTGEKLFF. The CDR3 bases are TGTGCCACTTCTTTAACAGGTGAAAAACTGTTTTTT.

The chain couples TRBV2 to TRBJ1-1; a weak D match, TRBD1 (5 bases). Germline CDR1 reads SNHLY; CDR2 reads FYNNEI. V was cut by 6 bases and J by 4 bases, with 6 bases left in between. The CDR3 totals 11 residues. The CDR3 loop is CASRQGTEAFF. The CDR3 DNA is TGTGCCAGCAGGCAGGGCACTGAAGCTTTCTTT.

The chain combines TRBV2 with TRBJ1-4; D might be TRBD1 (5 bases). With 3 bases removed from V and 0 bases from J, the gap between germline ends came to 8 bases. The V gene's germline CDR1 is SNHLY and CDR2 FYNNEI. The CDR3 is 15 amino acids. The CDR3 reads CASSDRAATNEKLFF. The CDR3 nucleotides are TGTGCCAGCAGTGACAGGGCTGCAACTAATGAAAAACTGTTTTTT.

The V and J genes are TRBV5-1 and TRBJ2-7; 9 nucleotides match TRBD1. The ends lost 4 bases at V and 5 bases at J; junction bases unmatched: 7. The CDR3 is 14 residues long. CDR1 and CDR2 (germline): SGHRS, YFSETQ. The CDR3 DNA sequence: TGCGCCAGCAGCGCCGGGACAGGGTCTAACGAGCAGTACTTC. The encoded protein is CASSAGTGSNEQYF.